The 30 T cell receptor beta chains below were found in one sample sequenced in a study of blood T cell repertoires in COVID-19. Sequencing was performed with immunoSEQ multiplex PCR; in TCRdb, only in-frame clones are kept and a portion is missing. The repertoire holds about 360,000 clones, with 70% to 90% as singletons. Material for sequencing was peripheral blood. These receptors were taken from a woman aged 55-70 years with COVID-19, enrolled during active disease.

This chain links TRBV30 with TRBJ2-5, with 8 bases identical to TRBD2. Germline V gives CDR1 GTSNPN, CDR2 SVGIG (reference sequence). V lost 2 bases and J lost 9; bases outside the gene matches: 11. CDR3 length: 14 amino acids. CDR3 coding DNA: TGTGCCTGGAGTTGGGGGACCGCCGGGGGGGCCCAGTACTTC. Its translation is CAWSWGTAGGAQYF.

The V and J genes are TRBV6-9 and TRBJ1-6; maybe TRBD1 (6 bases). The CDR3 has 13 amino acids. The V gene's germline CDR1 is MNHGY and CDR2 SVAAGI. V lost 5 bases and J lost 7, with 9 bases in between. The CDR3 DNA reads TGTGCCAGCAGTCCTCAGGGGAATTCACCCCTCCACTTT. Translated, it gives CASSPQGNSPLHF.

J is TRBJ2-5 and V is TRBV5-1; 10 bases match TRBD2. V trimming: 6 bases; J trimming: 1 base; junction bases outside the gene matches: 3. Looked up from germline, CDR1 is SGHRS and CDR2 is YFSETQ. The CDR3 runs 14 residues. CDR3: CASNERGGQETQYF. DNA of the CDR3: TGCGCCAGCAACGAGCGGGGGGGCCAAGAGACCCAGTACTTC.

This clone was recorded a few times. The genes are TRBV6-4 and TRBJ2-3; a possible D gene is TRBD2 (6 bases). Germline loops: CDR1 MRHNA, CDR2 SNTAGT. V was cut by 2 bases and J by 1 base, with 13 bases left in between. The CDR3 covers 16 residues. CDR3 DNA: TGTGCCAGCAGTGACCACGGGGGAGGCGGCACAGATACGCAGTATTTT. Protein: CASSDHGGGGTDTQYF.

The rearrangement links TRBV4-2 to TRBJ1-2; 9 nucleotides align to TRBD1. Germline-derived CDR1 and CDR2 are LGHNA and YNFKEQ. The CDR3 is made up of 16 amino acids. With V trimmed by 0 bases and J by 8 bases, 10 bases remained unmatched. CDR3 residues: CASSQDVRDREIGYTF. The CDR3 DNA sequence: TGTGCCAGCAGCCAAGACGTAAGGGACAGGGAAATCGGCTACACCTTC.

The genes are TRBV6-5 and TRBJ1-2, with 11 bases that match TRBD1. V gave up 0 bases and J gave up 4 bases; unmatched junction bases: 4. The CDR3 consists of 16 residues. Germline V gives CDR1 MNHEY, CDR2 SVGAGI. CDR3 loop: CASSYSRTGGGYGYTF. The CDR3, as DNA: TGTGCCAGCAGTTACTCGAGGACAGGGGGCGGCTATGGCTACACCTTC.

About this clone itself: A much larger clone differs by one base, so this may be a read error. The J gene is TRBJ1-5, the V gene TRBV11-2; D call uncertain. This CDR3 comprises 12 residues. V was cut by 5 bases and J by 3 bases, with 5 bases left in between. Germline V gene lookup returns CDR1 SGHAT and CDR2 FQNNGV. The CDR3 is CASSTYNQPQHF. The CDR3 DNA follows: TGTGCCAGCAGCACCTACAATCAGCCCCAGCATTTT.

V is TRBV5-4 and J is TRBJ1-1; D is ambiguous. The CDR3 has 12 residues. V was pared by 4 bases and J by 3 bases, with 7 bases between. CDR1 and CDR2 (germline): SGHNT, YYREEE (reference sequence). The DNA of the CDR3 is TGTGCCAGCAGCGAGGCCTACACTGAAGCTTTCTTT. Translating it yields CASSEAYTEAFF.

The DNA for the CDR3 is TGCGCCAGCAGCCAAGGGACAGTCTCCTACGAGCAGTACTTC. Translation: CASSQGTVSYEQYF. The chain carries TRBV5-1 and TRBJ2-7; 7 positions match TRBD1. Germline lookup yields CDR1 SGHRS and CDR2 YFSETQ. The CDR3 contains 14 residues. Trimming removed 4 bases from V and 0 bases from J; junction bases left unmatched: 4.

The rearrangement links TRBV5-1 to TRBJ1-1; no reliable D call. The CDR3 is 11 residues long. Trimming cost V 4 bases and J 3 bases, with 4 bases left between them. CDR1 is SGHRS, CDR2 YFSETQ, per germline. As DNA, the CDR3 is TGCGCCAGCAGCCGGGACACTGAAGCTTTCTTT. As protein: CASSRDTEAFF.

This clone came up a few times. This rearrangement joins TRBV5-1 to TRBJ2-3, with a weak D call TRBD2 (5 bases). The CDR3 sequence is 16 residues long. CDR1 and CDR2 (germline): SGHRS, YFSETQ. Trimming pared 0 bases from V and 0 bases from J, leaving 11 bases between. The CDR3 region has the DNA TGCGCCAGCAGCTTGGCTCGGGGAGCTAGCACAGATACGCAGTATTTT. This encodes CASSLARGASTDTQYF.

This chain uses TRBV27 with TRBJ1-4; D ambiguous. This CDR3 comprises 15 residues. V was trimmed by 2 bases and J by 2 bases, leaving 9 bases between them. The germline gives CDR1 MNHEY, CDR2 SMNVEV (reference sequence). The DNA for the CDR3 is TGTGCCAGCAGTTTAGGGCTCAATACTAATGAAAAACTGTTTTTT. It is translated as CASSLGLNTNEKLFF.

This rearrangement joins TRBV13 to TRBJ2-3; D is possibly TRBD1 (6 bases). V was trimmed by 4 bases and J by 0 bases, leaving 11 bases between them. In germline, CDR1 is PRHDT, CDR2 FYEKMQ (reference sequence). CDR3 length equals 15 residues. The CDR3 DNA reads TGTGCCAGCAGCTATGGACAGTCTAGCACAGATACGCAGTATTTT. Protein product: CASSYGQSSTDTQYF.

The rearrangement uses TRBV28 and TRBJ2-3; no clear D. This CDR3 has 14 residues. The germline V and J ends were trimmed by 7 bases and 0 bases, with 11 bases remaining between them. Germline lookup yields CDR1 MDHEN and CDR2 SYDVKM. The CDR3 loop reads CASTLPTSTDTQYF. In nucleotides, the CDR3 is TGTGCCAGCACCTTGCCGACTAGCACAGATACGCAGTATTTT. Full variable domain (rest looked up from reference TRBV28 and TRBJ2-3): DVKVTQSSRYLVKRTGEKVFLECVQDMDHENMFWYRQDPGLGLRLIYFSYDVKMKEKGDIPEGYSVSREKKERFSLILESASTNQTSMYLCASTLPTSTDTQYFGPGTRLTVL.

CDR3 coding DNA: TGCAGCGCCTGGACAGGGGGCACTGAAGCTTTCTTT. It yields the protein CSAWTGGTEAFF. V and J are TRBV29-1 and TRBJ1-1; 10 nucleotides line up with TRBD1. This CDR3 contains 12 residues. CDR1 is SQVTM, CDR2 ANQGSEA, per germline. The V gene end was trimmed by 7 bases and the J gene end by 4 bases; junction bases not matched to a gene: 3.

The chain recombines TRBV18 with TRBJ2-1; D might be TRBD2 (5 bases). Germline V gene data show CDR1 as KGHSH and CDR2 as LQKENI. CDR3 size: 15 residues. The ends were cut back, 1 base at V and 6 bases at J, with 13 bases in the middle. The CDR3 DNA reads as TGTGCCAGCTCACCACGTGAGGGATGGGGCAATGAGCAGTTCTTC. Residues: CASSPREGWGNEQFF.

V usage is TRBV7-8 and J usage is TRBJ1-3; 10 nucleotides match TRBD1. V shed 5 bases and J 0 bases; nucleotides not matched to a gene: 13. The CDR3 totals 19 residues. CDR1 is SGHVS and CDR2 is FQNEAQ in the germline V gene. CDR3 sequence reads: CASSQRVPGQGHSGNTIYF. In DNA form, the CDR3 reads TGTGCCAGCAGCCAAAGGGTACCGGGACAGGGGCACTCTGGAAACACCATATATTTT. Variable domain in full (rest from reference TRBV7-8 and TRBJ1-3): GAGVSQSPRYKVAKRGQDVALRCDPISGHVSLFWYQQALGQGPEFLTYFQNEAQLDKSGLPSDRFFAERPEGSVSTLKIQRTQQEDSAVYLCASSQRVPGQGHSGNTIYFGEGSWLTVV.

V is TRBV11-3 and J is TRBJ1-4, with D maybe TRBD1 (6 bases). The CDR3 covers 13 residues. Germline CDR1 is SGHNT and CDR2 is YENEEA. V was cut by 5 bases and J by 6 bases, with 10 bases left in between. The CDR3 spells CASSRRGDEKLFF. DNA for the CDR3: TGTGCCAGCAGCCGCAGGGGAGATGAAAAACTGTTTTTT.

Concerning this clone itself: Sequence at one end of the junction differs from germline and may be a read error. The rearrangement links TRBV19 to TRBJ1-1; TRBD1 agrees at 8 bases. Germline assignment: CDR1 LNHDA and CDR2 SQIVND (reference sequence). The CDR3 runs to 15 residues. The CDR3: CASTPDREGNPEAFF. CDR3 nucleotide sequence: TGTGCCAGTACCCCGGACAGGGAGGGGAACCCTGAAGCTTTCTTT.

This chain connects TRBV9 to TRBJ2-6; D may be TRBD1 (6 bases). Germline values: CDR1 SGDLS, CDR2 YYNGEE. The CDR3 runs to 19 residues. V was clipped by 2 bases and J by 4 bases, with 22 bases between them. Here the CDR3 DNA reads TGTGCCAGCAGCGTTAAACCAGGACAGCGATTTTTGGGGGCCAACGTCCTGACTTTC. It specifies CASSVKPGQRFLGANVLTF.

The count of this clone is one. V usage is TRBV6-1 and J usage is TRBJ1-1; D remains unclear. The CDR3 covers 14 residues. Germline lookup yields CDR1 MNHNS and CDR2 SASEGT. The V end lost 2 bases, the J end lost 1 base, and 8 bases lay between the germline ends. DNA for the CDR3: TGTGCCAGCAGTGAATCAGGCCGGAACACTGAAGCTTTCTTT. This translates into CASSESGRNTEAFF.

This chain connects TRBV3-1 (or the pseudogene TRBV3-2) to TRBJ1-2; D possibly corresponds to TRBD1 (6 bases). CDR3 length equals 13 residues. The V gene lost 4 bases and the J gene lost 8 bases, with 14 bases spanning the gap. The germline CDR1 and CDR2 sequences are LGHDT and YNNKEL (reference sequence). The DNA for the CDR3 is TGTGCCAGCAGCCCGGGACAATCCTTGGGCTACACCTTC. Its translation: CASSPGQSLGYTF.

CDR3 nucleotide sequence: TGTGCCAGTAGTCCACTAACAGGGACTAATTCACCCCTCCACTTT. Translation: CASSPLTGTNSPLHF. The V call is TRBV19, the J call TRBJ1-6; D is possibly TRBD1 (6 bases). Germline CDR1 reads LNHDA; CDR2 reads SQIVND (reference sequence). V lost 5 bases to trimming and J lost 6 bases, with 14 bases between them. CDR3 length: 15 amino acids.

V gene TRBV5-1 combines with J gene TRBJ1-5; D not resolved. Germline loops: CDR1 SGHRS, CDR2 YFSETQ. Trimming stripped 6 bases from V and 3 bases from J, with 10 bases between. The CDR3 runs 13 residues. The CDR3 sequence is CASKFEDNQPQHF. CDR3 bases: TGCGCCAGCAAATTCGAGGACAATCAGCCCCAGCATTTT.

This clone was picked up one time. The V call is TRBV6-4, the J call TRBJ2-7; 8 nucleotides line up with TRBD2. This CDR3 region has 16 residues. Germline V gene data show CDR1 as MRHNA and CDR2 as SNTAGT. V lost 8 bases and J lost 2; bases outside the gene matches: 14. The chain's CDR3 is CASRLRGARLPYEQYF. As DNA, the CDR3 is TGTGCCAGCCGATTGCGGGGGGCGCGTCTCCCCTACGAGCAGTACTTC.

This clone showed up just once. The rearrangement links TRBV13 to TRBJ2-7; 10 positions match TRBD1. The CDR3 sequence is 13 residues long. Germline V gene sequence: CDR1 PRHDT, CDR2 FYEKMQ (reference sequence). After removal of 5 bases from V and 4 bases from J, the junction contained 2 bases not matched to a gene. The CDR3 protein is CASSDRGPYEQYF. Written as DNA, the CDR3 is TGTGCCAGCAGCGACAGGGGGCCGTACGAGCAGTACTTC.

This clone was detected only once. The gene calls are TRBV19 and TRBJ1-2; 8 nucleotides match TRBD1. Trimming at V came to 9 bases and at J to 6 bases, leaving 12 bases not matched to a gene. The CDR3 is made up of 14 amino acids. Per the germline V gene, CDR1 is LNHDA and CDR2 is SQIVND (reference sequence). CDR3 sequence: CASTPGGAFDGYTF. The DNA for the CDR3 is TGTGCCAGCACCCCAGGGGGCGCTTTTGATGGCTACACCTTC.

This chain joins TRBV5-1 and TRBJ2-7; possible D gene TRBD1, 6 bases. Trimming pared 1 base from V and 1 base from J, leaving 12 bases between. The germline CDR1 and CDR2 sequences are SGHRS and YFSETQ. This CDR3 is 15 amino acids long. The CDR3 DNA follows: TGCGCCAGCAGCTTGCAACAGGGTGGGTCCTACGAGCAGTACTTC. It is translated as CASSLQQGGSYEQYF. Together with reference TRBV5-1 and TRBJ2-7, the CDR3 gives the full variable domain: KAGVTQTPRYLIKTRGQQVTLSCSPISGHRSVSWYQQTPGQGLQFLFEYFSETQRNKGNFPGRFSGRQFSNSRSEMNVSTLELGDSALYLCASSLQQGGSYEQYFGPGTRLTVT.

The rearrangement links TRBV7-9 to TRBJ2-2; D gene unclear. Germline-derived CDR1 and CDR2 are SEHNR and FQNEAQ (reference sequence). Trimming cost V 5 bases and J 6 bases, with 16 bases left between them. The CDR3 spans 15 residues. The CDR3, as DNA: TGTGCCAGCAGCCCTGCTTATAGCCGAGCCGGGGAGCTGTTTTTT. This gives the protein CASSPAYSRAGELFF.

This sequence joins TRBV27 and TRBJ1-5; a weak D match, TRBD1 (5 bases). Germline CDR1 reads MNHEY; CDR2 reads SMNVEV (reference sequence). The V end lost 5 bases, the J end lost 2 bases, and 10 bases lay between the germline ends. The CDR3 covers 14 residues. CDR3 in DNA: TGTGCCAGCAGTCTCAGGGATGGCAATCAGCCCCAGCATTTT. Translation gives CASSLRDGNQPQHF.